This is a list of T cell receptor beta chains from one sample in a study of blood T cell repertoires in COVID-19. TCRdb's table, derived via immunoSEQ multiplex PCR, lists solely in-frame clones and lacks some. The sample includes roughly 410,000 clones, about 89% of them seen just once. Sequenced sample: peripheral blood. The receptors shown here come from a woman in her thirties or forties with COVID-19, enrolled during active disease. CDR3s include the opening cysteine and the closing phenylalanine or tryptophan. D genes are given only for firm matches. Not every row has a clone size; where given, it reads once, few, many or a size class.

CASSQGRVQPQHF	TGTGCCAGCAGTCAGGGGCGCGTTCAGCCCCAGCATTTT	.	TRBV12-3/TRBV12-4	.	TRBJ1-5
CASSGGREKLFF	TGTGCCAGCAGTGGAGGTCGTGAAAAACTGTTTTTT	.	TRBV7-9	.	TRBJ1-4
CATLPGTGISYEQYF	TGTGCCACGCTCCCCGGGACAGGGATCTCCTACGAGCAGTACTTC	.	TRBV28	TRBD1	TRBJ2-7
CASSLTGTLSGNTIYF	TGTGCCAGCAGCCTAACAGGGACACTCTCTGGAAACACCATATATTTT	once	TRBV5-5	.	TRBJ1-3
CAGRQGISTDTQYF	TGTGCCGGTCGACAGGGTATAAGCACAGATACGCAGTATTTT	once	TRBV2	TRBD1	TRBJ2-3
CSVARTGTYEQYF	TGCAGCGTGGCCCGGACAGGAACCTACGAGCAGTACTTC	.	TRBV29-1	TRBD1	TRBJ2-7
CASKMGQGLETQYF	TGCGCCAGCAAAATGGGGCAGGGCCTAGAGACCCAGTACTTC	.	TRBV10-1	.	TRBJ2-5
CASSVVPGGIAEAFF	TGTGCCAGCAGCGTAGTCCCAGGGGGGATAGCTGAAGCTTTCTTT	once	TRBV9	TRBD1	TRBJ1-1
CASSQELNTEAFF	TGTGCCAGCAGCCAAGAATTAAACACTGAAGCTTTCTTT	.	TRBV3-1/TRBV3-2	.	TRBJ1-1
CASSLGQGHQPQHF	TGTGCCAGCAGTTTAGGGCAGGGCCATCAGCCCCAGCATTTT	.	TRBV28	.	TRBJ1-5
CASSLEQNTEAFF	TGCGCCAGCAGCTTGGAACAGAACACTGAAGCTTTCTTT	.	TRBV5-1	.	TRBJ1-1
CASSYLSWAGELFF	TGTGCCAGCAGTTACTTGTCTTGGGCCGGCGAGCTGTTTTTT	.	TRBV6-2/TRBV6-3	.	TRBJ2-2
CASSLTLTGVNYGYTF	TGTGCCAGCAGCTTAACTCTGACAGGGGTTAACTATGGCTACACCTTC	.	TRBV7-2	TRBD1	TRBJ1-2
CATSDFQGLNTGELFF	TGTGCCACCAGTGATTTCCAGGGGCTGAACACCGGGGAGCTGTTTTTT	.	TRBV24-1	.	TRBJ2-2
CASSQGTRNTGELFF	TGCGCCAGCAGCCAAGGTACCAGGAACACCGGGGAGCTGTTTTTT	once	TRBV4-3	.	TRBJ2-2
CSVKTSGRFYEQYF	TGCAGCGTTAAGACTAGCGGGAGGTTCTACGAGCAGTACTTC	.	TRBV29-1	TRBD2	TRBJ2-7
CASSDSSSGNTIYF	TGTGCCAGCAGCGACAGTAGCTCTGGAAACACCATATATTTT	.	TRBV9	.	TRBJ1-3
CASSLSRGLGAKNIQYF	TGTGCCAGCAGTTTAAGCCGGGGACTCGGGGCCAAAAACATTCAGTACTTC	.	TRBV27	.	TRBJ2-4
CASSSGTNNEQFF	TGTGCCAGCTCTAGCGGGACAAACAATGAGCAGTTCTTC	.	TRBV9	TRBD2	TRBJ2-1
CASSYDRNTEAFF	TGTGCCAGCAGCTACGACAGGAACACTGAAGCTTTCTTT	.	TRBV9	.	TRBJ1-1
CATKQGLAGDTYEQYF	TGTGCCACCAAGCAGGGGCTAGCGGGGGACACCTACGAGCAGTACTTC	.	TRBV11-2	TRBD2	TRBJ2-7
CASSLGAPPYNEQFF	TGTGCCAGCAGCCTAGGGGCTCCCCCCTACAATGAGCAGTTCTTC	.	TRBV7-2	.	TRBJ2-1
CAFSWSRTEAFF	TGTGCCTTCTCTTGGAGCCGCACTGAAGCTTTCTTT	.	TRBV30	.	TRBJ1-1
CASSQWQLAGVVREQFF	TGTGCCAGCAGCCAATGGCAGCTAGCGGGAGTGGTCAGGGAGCAGTTCTTC	.	TRBV3-1/TRBV3-2	TRBD2	TRBJ2-1
CASSLRLAGLYNEQFF	TGTGCCAGCAGTCTGAGACTAGCGGGACTTTACAATGAGCAGTTCTTC	.	TRBV6-2/TRBV6-3	TRBD2	TRBJ2-1
CASSSLRDFNEKLFF	TGTGCCAGCAGCTCACTCCGGGACTTTAATGAAAAACTGTTTTTT	.	TRBV13	.	TRBJ1-4
CASSLFRGSYEQYF	TGCGCCAGCAGCTTGTTTCGGGGGTCCTACGAGCAGTACTTC	.	TRBV5-1	.	TRBJ2-7
CASSVEVGMGATEAFF	TGTGCCAGCAGCGTAGAGGTAGGGATGGGGGCCACTGAAGCTTTCTTT	.	TRBV9	.	TRBJ1-1
CASSPAGARGYTF	TGTGCCAGCTCACCAGCAGGGGCTAGGGGCTACACCTTC	.	TRBV18	.	TRBJ1-2
CASSLRSRGVNTEAFF	TGTGCCAGCAGCTTACGGAGCCGGGGGGTGAACACTGAAGCTTTCTTT	.	TRBV7-2	.	TRBJ1-1
CASSSGTLSSYEQYF	TGCGCCAGCAGCTCCGGGACACTGAGCTCCTACGAGCAGTACTTC	.	TRBV5-1	.	TRBJ2-7
CASGETGRGNTIYF	TGTGCCAGCGGGGAAACAGGGAGAGGAAACACCATATATTTT	.	TRBV6-5	.	TRBJ1-3
CASSSRWSGDEQFF	TGTGCCAGCAGTTCCCGTTGGAGCGGCGATGAGCAGTTCTTC	.	TRBV27	.	TRBJ2-1
CSVQGQTQYF	TGCAGCGTTCAGGGTCAGACCCAGTACTTC	.	TRBV29-1	.	TRBJ2-5
CASSLGANTEAFF	TGTGCCAGCAGTTTAGGAGCAAACACTGAAGCTTTCTTT	.	TRBV27	.	TRBJ1-1
CASSAAYRVPNEKLFF	TGTGCCAGCAGCGCAGCCTACAGGGTCCCAAATGAAAAACTGTTTTTT	.	TRBV7-9	.	TRBJ1-4
CASSPEMPRGYTF	TGTGCCAGCAGCCCTGAGATGCCTAGGGGCTACACCTTC	.	TRBV12-3/TRBV12-4	.	TRBJ1-2
CATSDRWGPDTQYF	TGTGCCACCAGTGACCGTTGGGGGCCAGATACGCAGTATTTT	.	TRBV24-1	.	TRBJ2-3
CASSSGSTDTQYF	TGTGCCAGCAGTAGCGGGAGCACAGATACGCAGTATTTT	.	TRBV6-4	.	TRBJ2-3
CASSLVGRGLDSPLHF	TGCGCCAGCAGCTTGGTCGGCAGGGGTTTGGATTCACCCCTCCACTTT	.	TRBV5-1	.	TRBJ1-6
CASSLSGSNTEAFF	TGTGCCAGCAGTCTCTCGGGGTCGAACACTGAAGCTTTCTTT	.	TRBV28	.	TRBJ1-1
CASRHTRGSTDTQYF	TGTGCCAGTAGACACACCCGGGGGAGCACAGATACGCAGTATTTT	.	TRBV19	.	TRBJ2-3
CASSSQQNTEAFF	TGTGCCAGCAGCTCCCAACAGAACACTGAAGCTTTCTTT	.	TRBV7-3	.	TRBJ1-1
CASRKPGLAGYEQYF	TGTGCCAGCAGAAAACCGGGACTAGCGGGATACGAGCAGTACTTC	.	TRBV27	TRBD2	TRBJ2-7
CASLPIPGGGYTF	TGTGCCAGCTTACCCATCCCGGGGGGCGGCTACACCTTC	.	TRBV18	.	TRBJ1-2
CASSTASDRGGEKLFF	TGTGCCAGCAGCACAGCATCGGACAGGGGAGGCGAAAAACTGTTTTTT	.	TRBV7-2	TRBD1	TRBJ1-4
CASSMTAIDNTEAFF	TGTGCCAGTAGTATGACAGCAATCGACAACACTGAAGCTTTCTTT	.	TRBV19	.	TRBJ1-1
CASSLAPGLADEQFF	TGTGCTAGCAGCTTAGCACCGGGACTAGCCGATGAGCAGTTCTTC	.	TRBV7-7	TRBD2	TRBJ2-1
CASTPTSPPTNEKLFF	TGCGCCAGCACTCCTACCTCCCCTCCAACTAATGAAAAACTGTTTTTT	.	TRBV4-3	.	TRBJ1-4
CATSPSGSGINEQFF	TGTGCCACCAGCCCCAGCGGGAGCGGGATCAATGAGCAGTTCTTC	.	TRBV15	TRBD2	TRBJ2-1
CASIWHRGRDGIPNTEAFF	TGTGCCAGCATTTGGCACAGGGGGCGCGATGGAATCCCGAACACTGAAGCTTTCTTT	.	TRBV2	TRBD1	TRBJ1-1
CASSPAGGSTDTQYF	TGTGCCAGCTCACCGGCCGGCGGGAGCACAGATACGCAGTATTTT	.	TRBV18	.	TRBJ2-3
CASSVKGQFLTDTQYF	TGTGCCAGCAGCGTAAAGGGGCAGTTCCTCACAGATACGCAGTATTTT	.	TRBV9	.	TRBJ2-3